This TCR beta chain was documented in a study of control samples from healthy donors and cancer patients. V lost 3 bases, J lost 8 bases, and 12 bases lay in between. Germline V gene lookup returns CDR1 KGHDR and CDR2 SFDVKD. The CDR3 has 13 residues. Repertoires were generated with immunoSEQ multiplex PCR, while TCRdb's copy carries only in-frame clones and drops some. The data show under 450,000 clones, approximately 92% seen once. The V and J genes are TRBV24-1 and TRBJ1-2; a possible D gene is TRBD1 (5 bases). The receptor comes from a man between 35 and 55 years old with head and neck cancer. Sample: PBMCs. The CDR3 DNA reads as TGTGCCACCAGTGATGTACAGGCATGGGGCTACACCTTC. It translates to CATSDVQAWGYTF.